Listed below are T cell receptor beta chains from one sample, sequenced in a study of blood T cell repertoires in COVID-19. Sequenced by immunoSEQ multiplex PCR; TCRdb stores in-frame clones only, minus some. Of about 21,000 clones listed, 70% to 90% were seen once; the top ten hold roughly 60%. Sequenced sample: peripheral blood. These receptor sequences come from a man at least 80 years old with acute or convalescent COVID-19. Both conserved end residues are trimmed from each CDR3. The order of the fields is V gene, J gene, CDR3 protein.

TRBV25-1	TRBJ1-1	ASSFTGRNTEAF
TRBV11-1	TRBJ1-4	ASAPDTTNEKLF
TRBV10-3	TRBJ2-1	AIGLANEQF
TRBV2	TRBJ1-5	ASSLVQGPTPQPQH
TRBV6-1	TRBJ2-6	ASSDTGFGANVLT
TRBV28	TRBJ2-4	ASSIRDSKNIQY
TRBV7-6	TRBJ2-1	ASSTGLAGSNEQF
TRBV4-1	TRBJ1-2	ASSQEGQDKDGYT
TRBV27	TRBJ2-7	ASGTGDYEQY
TRBV30	TRBJ1-4	AWSDDGVTNEKLF
TRBV7-9	TRBJ1-6	ASSHPRQGAYSPLH
TRBV30	TRBJ1-3	AWSVKLRQGTGNTIY
TRBV2	TRBJ1-4	ASRSGTGNEKLF
TRBV27	TRBJ1-6	ASSFGGGSSPLH
TRBV7-2	TRBJ1-6	ASSDTNSPLH
TRBV6-5	TRBJ1-5	ASSLSYRVGQPQH
TRBV5-5	TRBJ2-2	ASSSYRTSGGVTGELF
TRBV11-3	TRBJ1-1	ASSLGRSGRAF
TRBV3-1/TRBV3-2	TRBJ1-5	ASSQVSRRNQPQH
TRBV18	TRBJ2-7	ASSRERTGQGYEQY
TRBV29-1	TRBJ1-4	SVDGGAGEKLF
TRBV7-2	TRBJ2-2	ASSLWVQENTGELF
TRBV27	TRBJ1-5	ASSLYGALYSNQPQH
TRBV5-1	TRBJ2-3	ASSAGTSGGGSGNTQY
TRBV7-2	TRBJ2-1	ASSLVSAGTYNEQF
TRBV6-1	TRBJ2-3	ASSEGQGADTQY
TRBV11-2	TRBJ1-2	ASSLARGIYGYT
TRBV7-9	TRBJ2-7	ASSLAARGGEEQY
TRBV28	TRBJ1-5	ASTLRQGNQPQH
TRBV6-2/TRBV6-3	TRBJ2-1	ASSSIEGTEQF
TRBV4-3	TRBJ2-1	ASSYGLAVYNEQF
TRBV30	TRBJ1-1	AWRAQVNTEAF
TRBV9	TRBJ1-3	ASSLQPGLISGNTIY
TRBV7-2	TRBJ1-2	ASSSLTRGYGYT
TRBV7-2	TRBJ1-2	ASSLGRGILYT
TRBV6-5	TRBJ2-5	ASGGTGGRQETQY
TRBV19	TRBJ1-2	ASLMGPGGYT
TRBV4-3	TRBJ2-7	ASSQDRGTYEQY
TRBV7-2	TRBJ2-7	ASSLEGAYYEQY
TRBV6-6	TRBJ2-1	ASIPPGQRGRNEQF
TRBV19	TRBJ2-3	ASSMTSGGQLTDTQY
TRBV14	TRBJ2-1	ASSQGWGASSYNEQF
TRBV27	TRBJ1-1	ASSFQRSNTEAF
TRBV15	TRBJ1-2	ATSRVQGNGYT
TRBV5-1	TRBJ2-3	ASSSSGAPSLDTQY
TRBV25-1	TRBJ2-3	ASSESPRGAPDTQY
TRBV5-1	TRBJ2-3	ASSPTQILTDTQY
TRBV12-3/TRBV12-4	TRBJ1-1	ASRTVYTEAF
TRBV5-6	TRBJ1-5	ASSLGPDRRNQPQH
TRBV15	TRBJ1-5	ATSRKGFRYDQPQH
TRBV28	TRBJ1-1	ATGTAYKAEAF
TRBV11-2	TRBJ1-1	ASSLGGYFTEAF
TRBV6-4	TRBJ2-5	ASSPTGRGQETQY